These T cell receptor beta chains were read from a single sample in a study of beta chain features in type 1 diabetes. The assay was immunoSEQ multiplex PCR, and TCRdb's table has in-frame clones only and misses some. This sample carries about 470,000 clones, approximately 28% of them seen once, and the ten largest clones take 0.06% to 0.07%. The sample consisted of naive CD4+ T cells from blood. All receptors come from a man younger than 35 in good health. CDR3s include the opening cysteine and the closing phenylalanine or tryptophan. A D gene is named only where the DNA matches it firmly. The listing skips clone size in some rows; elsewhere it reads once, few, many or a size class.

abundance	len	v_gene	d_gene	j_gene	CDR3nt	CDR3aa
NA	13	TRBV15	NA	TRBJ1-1	TGTGCCACCAGCAGGAGGGACGACACTGAAGCTTTCTTT	CATSRRDDTEAFF
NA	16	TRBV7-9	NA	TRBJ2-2	TGTGCCAGCAGCTTAGCGAGGGCTAGCGCCACCGGGGAGCTGTTTTTT	CASSLARASATGELFF
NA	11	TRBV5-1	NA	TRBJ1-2	TGCGCCAGCAGCTTCGGCAGAGGCTACACCTTC	CASSFGRGYTF
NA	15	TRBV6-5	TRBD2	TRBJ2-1	TGTGCCAGCAGCCTACTAGCGGGAGGGAAGCGTGAGCAGTTCTTC	CASSLLAGGKREQFF
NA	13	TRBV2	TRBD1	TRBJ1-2	TGTGCCAGCAGTGGGACAGGCGCCTATGGCTACACCTTC	CASSGTGAYGYTF
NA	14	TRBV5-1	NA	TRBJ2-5	TGCGCCAGCGGGTTCGCGGGGGCCCAAGAGACCCAGTACTTC	CASGFAGAQETQYF
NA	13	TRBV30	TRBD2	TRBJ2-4	TGTGCCTGGAGTGAAGGGAGGGGTGACATTCAGTACTTC	CAWSEGRGDIQYF
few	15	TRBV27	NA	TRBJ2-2	TGTGCCAGCAGTTCTCGGGGAGGGAACACCGGGGAGCTGTTTTTT	CASSSRGGNTGELFF
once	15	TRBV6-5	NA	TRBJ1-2	TGTGCCAGCAGTTATTATGTGGGGAGTAACTATGGCTACACCTTC	CASSYYVGSNYGYTF
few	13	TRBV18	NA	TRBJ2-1	TGTGCCAGCTCACCGCCAGGGACCAATGAGCAGTTCTTC	CASSPPGTNEQFF
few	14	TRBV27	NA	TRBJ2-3	TGTGCCAGCGGTTGGGGCCTCAGCACAGATACGCAGTATTTT	CASGWGLSTDTQYF
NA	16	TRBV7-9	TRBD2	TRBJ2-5	TGTGCCAGCAGCTTTCGACTAGCGGGAGTAGGGGAGACCCAGTACTTC	CASSFRLAGVGETQYF
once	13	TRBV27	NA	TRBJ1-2	TGTGCCAGCAGGGCGGCGGGGAGGGATGGCTACACCTTC	CASRAAGRDGYTF
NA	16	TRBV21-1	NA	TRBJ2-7	TGTGCCAGCAGCACAATCGGGATAGCGCCCTCCTACGAGCAGTACTTC	CASSTIGIAPSYEQYF
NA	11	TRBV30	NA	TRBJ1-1	TGTGCCTGGAGTCTTAGGGTTGAAGCTTTCTTT	CAWSLRVEAFF
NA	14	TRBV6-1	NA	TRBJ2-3	TGTGCCAGCAGTGGAAGACTCAACCTGGATACGCAGTATTTT	CASSGRLNLDTQYF
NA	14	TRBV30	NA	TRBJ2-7	TGTGCCTGGTCCGTTCGCGGAAACTCCTACGAGCAGTACTTC	CAWSVRGNSYEQYF
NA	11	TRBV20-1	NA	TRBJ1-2	TGCAGTGCCATTCTGGGCTATGGCTACACCTTC	CSAILGYGYTF
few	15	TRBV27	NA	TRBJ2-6	TGTGCCAGCAGTTCCCGAGGGTCTGGGGCCAACGTCCTGACTTTC	CASSSRGSGANVLTF
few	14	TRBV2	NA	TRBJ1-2	TGTGCCAGCAGTAAGGACGGCATCGCCTATGGCTACACCTTC	CASSKDGIAYGYTF
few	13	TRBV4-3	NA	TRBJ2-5	TGCGCCAGCAGCCAAGATTCTAGAGAGACCCAGTACTTC	CASSQDSRETQYF
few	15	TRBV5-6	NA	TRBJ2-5	TGTGCCAGCAGCTTCCGGGGGCTAGCCGAAGAGACCCAGTACTTC	CASSFRGLAEETQYF
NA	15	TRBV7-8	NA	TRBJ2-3	TGTGCCAGCAGTCCACACGGCGCTCCCACAGATACGCAGTATTTT	CASSPHGAPTDTQYF
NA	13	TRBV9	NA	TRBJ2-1	TGTGCCAGCAGCGTTCGCAGCGACAATGAGCAGTTCTTC	CASSVRSDNEQFF
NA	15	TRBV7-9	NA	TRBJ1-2	TGTGCCAGCAGCGAGAACACAGGGTATCACTATGGCTACACCTTC	CASSENTGYHYGYTF
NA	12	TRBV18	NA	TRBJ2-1	TGTGCCAGCTCACCTCCCATGGGTGAGCAGTTCTTC	CASSPPMGEQFF
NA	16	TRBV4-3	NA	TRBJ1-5	TGCGCCAGCAGCCAAGATAGTCCTTTCGGGTATCAGCCCCAGCATTTT	CASSQDSPFGYQPQHF
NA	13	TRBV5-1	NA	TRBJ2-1	TGCGCCAGCAGCTATGGAGGGGACAATGAGCAGTTCTTC	CASSYGGDNEQFF
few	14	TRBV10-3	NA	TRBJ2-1	TGTGCCATCAGTAGGAGTGTGTTGGACGATGAGCAGTTCTTC	CAISRSVLDDEQFF
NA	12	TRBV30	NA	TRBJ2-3	TGTGCCTGGAGTGTAATGGGGAATACGCAGTATTTT	CAWSVMGNTQYF
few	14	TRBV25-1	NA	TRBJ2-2	TGTGCCAGCAGTGTAGGTCCGAACACCGGGGAGCTGTTTTTT	CASSVGPNTGELFF
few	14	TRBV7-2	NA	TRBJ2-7	TGTGCCAGCACCGGGACGGAGGCTTCCTACGAGCAGTACTTC	CASTGTEASYEQYF
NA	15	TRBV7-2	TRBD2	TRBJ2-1	TGTGCCAGCAGCTCTGGACTAGCGAGGAACAATGAGCAGTTCTTC	CASSSGLARNNEQFF